The T cell receptor beta chain under discussion was sequenced for a study of CD8 T cells in ankylosing spondylitis (TCRdb year 2017). As for the study more broadly: The study set out to find disease-linked TCR variants by profiling T cell receptor beta repertoires in ankylosing spondylitis patients and healthy donors. Peripheral blood samples were taken, and synovial fluid was additionally collected from ankylosing spondylitis patients. The full study cohort was made up of 20 to 25 ankylosing spondylitis patients and roughly 98 healthy donors. Summary of the overall study and its limitations: Blood from ankylosing spondylitis patients appeared to be characterized by a TCR beta motif composed of eight highly homologous amino acid variants. Some motif variants had previously been reported in the synovial fluid and blood of reactive arthritis patients, which suggests shared mechanisms of disease initiation. The disease-linked clones had a CD8+ phenotype and were found at relatively low frequencies in peripheral blood. Significant enrichment of the disease-linked clones was reported in matched synovial fluid samples from ankylosing spondylitis patients.

Sequenced using an Illumina HiSeq 2500. Quantitative 5'-RACE with molecular barcodes was used to prepare TCR beta libraries. The paper's data handling went like this. Disease-linked TCR variants were identified with a new computational method built on a probabilistic model of VDJ rearrangement. TCRdb applied fastp at Q25 and MiXCR to the public reads, then kept only in-frame beta chains. Rows with a matching CDR3 protein are joined into one entry that keeps the most common DNA and genes. The V and J calls, along with clone size, are taken from TCRdb and not from the paper's own processing. The sample table holds approximately 140,000 distinct CDR3 sequences, of which roughly 17% were seen once. The ten biggest clones cover roughly a third of the sample. Turning to this clonotype: Its antigen has not been determined. No base qualities exist here, and no much larger clone lies one base off it.

V is reduced by 11 bases and J by 13 bases, leaving a spacing of 17 bases between them. From the cysteine through the phenylalanine, the CDR3 covers 11 amino acids. The kept DNA is CDR3 alone, 33 bases in frame from the first base. The CDR1 and CDR2 encoded by the germline V gene are SNHLY and FYNNEI. The chain links TRBV2 with TRBJ1-4; the D gene assignment is ambiguous. This clonotype was sampled from a male donor with ankylosing spondylitis. The sequenced material came from blood, either unsorted or a sorted T cell fraction (not recorded which). The CDR3: CAQRSGFGLFF. The DNA is TGTGCCCAGCGGTCTGGGTTTGGACTGTTTTTT.